This T cell receptor (beta chain) was found in a study of CD8+ T cells in alopecia areata. Study outcomes and limitations: Greater clonality was observed in lesional scalp samples, especially alopecia totalis/universalis, versus normal scalp. Under tofacitinib, fewer expanded CD8+ clones appeared among the top 100 scalp clones. TCR sharing across patients was less clear than in mice, possibly HLA-related.

After isolation, RNA underwent reverse transcription to generate cDNA as the sequencing template. Sequencing used immunoSEQ multiplex PCR; TCRdb keeps in-frame clones, though not all of them. The table lists 150,000 to 200,000 clones, roughly 60% of them singletons. Turning to this clone: Its specificity is not known.

Treatment specified: oral pan-JAK inhibitor, 5-10 mg twice daily. Trimming at V came to 5 bases and at J to 3 bases, leaving 7 bases not matched to a gene. CDR1 is SGHTA, CDR2 FQGNSA, per germline. The CDR3 is 15 amino acids. The sample in question was CD4+ T cells sorted from blood, obtained at week 24, from a patient treated with tofacitinib. The TCR originated in a human donor with alopecia areata. The chain links TRBV7-2 to TRBJ1-5; TRBD1 aligns across 7 bases. The CDR3 here is CASSDQTGDNQPQHF. The DNA of the CDR3 is TGTGCCAGCAGCGACCAAACAGGGGACAATCAGCCCCAGCATTTT.